One sample yielded the 30 T cell receptor beta chains listed below, sequenced in a study of response to subunit inactivated influenza vaccine (dated by TCRdb to the late 2010s). Library method: RT-PCR. Sequencing was performed on an Illumina HiSeq 2500. TCRdb reworked the public reads: Q25 trimming with fastp, MiXCR clone assembly, productive beta chains retained. Rows with a matching CDR3 protein are joined into one entry that keeps the most common DNA and genes. This sample lists 150,000 to 200,000 distinct CDR3 sequences; around 9.2% were detected once. The ten largest clones take up roughly a tenth of the sample. This specimen consisted of non-naive T cells sorted from PBMCs, obtained on the day of vaccination. The cell subset or site label on this specimen signifies: memory T cell fraction. All receptors derive from a man between 50 and 59 years old who received an inactivated influenza vaccine. Donor details come from another sample of the same person, matched by shared clones.

This chain links TRBV7-2 with TRBJ2-4; TRBD2 agrees at 8 bases. This CDR3 is 15 amino acids long. The J segment lost 0 bases and the V segment lost 4 bases, leaving 2 bases of the junction unmatched. Germline lookup yields CDR1 SGHTA and CDR2 FQGNSA. DNA of the CDR3: TGTGCCAGCAGCTCGGGGGGGATAGCCAAAAACATTCAGTACTTC. Amino acid sequence: CASSSGGIAKNIQYF. Supplemented by reference TRBV7-2 and TRBJ2-4, the full variable domain reads GAGVSQSPSNKVTEKGKDVELRCDPISGHTALYWYRQSLGQGLEFLIYFQGNSAPDKSGLPSDRFSAERTGGSVSTLTIQRTQQEDSAVYLCASSSGGIAKNIQYFGAGTRLSVL.

In this sample, this clonotype turned up a few times. The chain has TRBV6-5 and TRBJ2-1; the D gene is possibly TRBD1 (5 bases). CDR1 and CDR2 from the germline V gene are MNHEY and SVGAGI. The CDR3 runs to 18 residues. Trimming took 0 bases from V and 0 from J, leaving 15 bases between them. In nucleotides, the CDR3 is TGTGCCAGCAGTTACTCGAAGACAGCACCGAGCTCCTACAATGAGCAGTTCTTC. Its translation: CASSYSKTAPSSYNEQFF.

This clonotype was counted only a few times. The DNA of the CDR3 is TGTGCCAGCAGCCCGCGAAAACAGTCCGGTTTCCCTACAGAGCAGTACTTC. This sequence encodes CASSPRKQSGFPTEQYF. This chain uses TRBV7-9 with TRBJ2-7; no firm D call. Germline V gene lookup returns CDR1 SEHNR and CDR2 FQNEAQ (reference sequence). Trimming removed 5 bases from V and 7 bases from J, with 27 bases in between. The CDR3 is made up of 17 amino acids.

This clonotype showed up many times. The chain couples TRBV29-1 to TRBJ2-2; D remains ambiguous. The CDR3 has 13 residues. V was trimmed by 5 bases and J by 5 bases, leaving 12 bases between them. The germline V gene encodes CDR1 SQVTM and CDR2 ANQGSEA. CDR3 nucleotides: TGCAGCGTTTCGGTGTCGAGGACCGGGGAGCTGTTTTTT. Its translation is CSVSVSRTGELFF.

The V and J genes are TRBV5-4 and TRBJ2-7; 7 bases line up with TRBD2. Germline assignment: CDR1 SGHNT and CDR2 YYREEE (reference sequence). The V gene end was trimmed by 4 bases and the J gene end by 6 bases; junction bases not matched to a gene: 10. This CDR3 has 14 residues. CDR3 in DNA: TGTGCCAGCAGCCTGACTAGCCTAACACTCGAGCAGTACTTC. It translates to CASSLTSLTLEQYF.

The chain links TRBV11-2 to TRBJ2-5; 15 nucleotides align to TRBD2. CDR3 length: 18 residues. Per the germline V gene, CDR1 is SGHAT and CDR2 is FQNNGV. After removal of 5 bases from V and 5 bases from J, the junction contained 12 bases not matched to a gene. This chain's CDR3 is CASSVGTSGGRYLETQYF. The CDR3 DNA follows: TGTGCCAGCAGCGTCGGGACTAGCGGGGGGCGGTATTTGGAGACCCAGTACTTC.

Many counts were recorded for this clonotype. The chain is built from TRBV5-1 and TRBJ1-6, with D possibly matching TRBD1 (5 bases). V was clipped by 0 bases and J by 7 bases, with 11 bases between them. The germline V gene encodes CDR1 SGHRS and CDR2 YFSETQ. The CDR3 spans 15 residues. CDR3 amino acids: CASSLGQNKNSPLHF. DNA for the CDR3: TGCGCCAGCAGCTTGGGACAGAATAAAAATTCACCCCTCCACTTT.

J is TRBJ2-3 and V is TRBV6-1; TRBD2 matches at 7 bases. J was trimmed by 1 base and V by 6 bases; bases with no gene match: 7. CDR1 is MNHNS, CDR2 SASEGT, per germline. This CDR3 contains 15 residues. The CDR3 bases are TGTGCCAGCAGGGCTAGCGGTTCCCGCACAGATACGCAGTATTTT. Its protein product is CASRASGSRTDTQYF.

This clonotype was recorded a few times. V usage is TRBV4-2 and J usage is TRBJ2-2; unclear D gene. The length of the CDR3 is 14 residues. Looked up from germline, CDR1 is LGHNA and CDR2 is YNFKEQ. Trimming took 0 bases from V and 7 from J, leaving 9 bases between them. CDR3 sequence reads: CASSQDLNSGELFF. CDR3 nucleotide sequence: TGTGCCAGCAGCCAAGATCTAAATAGCGGGGAGCTGTTTTTT.

This clonotype was seen a few times. The CDR3 loop is CASREGLVTGELFF. CDR3 coding DNA: TGCGCCAGCAGAGAAGGACTAGTGACCGGGGAGCTGTTTTTT. This sequence joins TRBV5-1 and TRBJ2-2, with 7 positions matching TRBD2. CDR1 is SGHRS and CDR2 is YFSETQ in the germline V gene. This CDR3 comprises 14 residues. The V gene end was trimmed by 5 bases and the J gene end by 5 bases; junction bases not matched to a gene: 6.

This clonotype was counted many times. The rearrangement joins TRBV6-1 to TRBJ2-5; 11 positions match TRBD2. The CDR3 totals 14 residues. Germline CDR1 and CDR2: MNHNS and SASEGT. Trimming cost V 6 bases and J 4 bases; bases outside gene matches: 4. The CDR3 DNA reads TGTGCCAGCAGGACTAGCGGGGTCCCAGAGACCCAGTACTTC. Residues: CASRTSGVPETQYF.

The V call is TRBV12-3 or TRBV12-4, the J call TRBJ1-2; TRBD1 matches 8 bases. The CDR3 sequence is 14 residues long. The ends lost 7 bases at V and 5 bases at J; junction bases unmatched: 9. The DNA of the CDR3 is TGTGCCAGCACAGGACAGGGCGTGGGTTATGGCTACACCTTC. It yields the protein CASTGQGVGYGYTF.

The J gene is TRBJ2-7, the V gene TRBV6-6; 8 nucleotides align to TRBD1. Germline V gives CDR1 MNHNY, CDR2 SVGAGI (reference sequence). The trim removed 5 bases at V and 7 bases at J, leaving 4 bases unmatched. The CDR3 contains 12 residues. The CDR3 spells CASSATGVEQYF. CDR3 DNA: TGTGCCAGCAGTGCGACAGGGGTTGAGCAGTACTTC.

Details on this clonotype: At one end, the junction sequence differs from germline, possibly due to a read error. The V gene is TRBV6-2 or TRBV6-3, the J gene TRBJ1-4; a possible D gene is TRBD1 (5 bases). From germline, CDR1 is MNHEY and CDR2 SVGEGT. The CDR3 is 15 residues long. CDR3 nucleotide sequence: TGTACCAGCAGTCGGGAGACAGCGATTAATGAAAAACTGTTTTTT. Residues: CTSSRETAINEKLFF.

This clonotype was observed a few times. The V and J genes are TRBV6-1 and TRBJ2-5; 8 bases agree with TRBD2. Germline values: CDR1 MNHNS, CDR2 SASEGT. CDR3 length: 15 amino acids. Trimming took 6 bases from V and 7 from J; bases not matched to a gene: 13. The CDR3 DNA is TGTGCCAGCAGCCCCTCCGGGACTAGTAGGGCGACCCAGTACTTC. Translated: CASSPSGTSRATQYF.

Many counts were recorded for this clonotype. The chain couples TRBV20-1 to TRBJ2-1; 11 nucleotides align to TRBD1. The CDR3 consists of 13 residues. Losses at the gene ends were 6 bases for V and 8 bases for J; bases not matched to a gene: 6. Germline CDR1 and CDR2: DFQATT and SNEGSKA (reference sequence). The chain's CDR3 is CSAGQGGRDEQFF. Here the CDR3 DNA reads TGCAGTGCGGGACAGGGGGGAAGGGATGAGCAGTTCTTC.

This clonotype was observed at least ten times. The chain links TRBV4-3 to TRBJ2-1; 12 positions match TRBD2. Germline trimming cut 0 bases from V and 10 bases from J; bases unmatched to any gene: 7. Germline assignment: CDR1 LGHNA and CDR2 YSLEER. This CDR3 spans 16 amino acids. As DNA, the CDR3 is TGCGCCAGCAGCCAAGATAGTAAGCTAGCGGGGGGGGAGCAGTTCTTC. The encoded protein is CASSQDSKLAGGEQFF.

This clonotype was found many times. The CDR3 sequence: CASSTGTSGSNEQFF. CDR3 nucleotides: TGTGCCAGCAGTACCGGGACTAGCGGGAGCAATGAGCAGTTCTTC. The V and J genes are TRBV6-5 and TRBJ2-1; 14 nucleotides align to TRBD2. This CDR3 region has 15 residues. Losses at the gene ends were 5 bases for V and 6 bases for J; bases not matched to a gene: 3. CDR1 is MNHEY and CDR2 is SVGAGI in the germline V gene.

At least ten counts were recorded for this clonotype. The CDR3 spells CASRTRTGETYNEQFF. CDR3 DNA sequence: TGTGCCAGCAGGACACGGACAGGGGAAACCTACAATGAGCAGTTCTTC. The V and J genes are TRBV12-3 or TRBV12-4 and TRBJ2-1, with 9 bases identical to TRBD1. The junction had 8 bases not matched to a gene; V was cut back by 6 bases and J by 2 bases. The CDR3 is 16 residues long.

This clonotype was counted ten times or more. This chain connects TRBV4-2 to TRBJ2-4; TRBD1 might be the D (6 bases). Germline CDR1 is LGHNA and CDR2 is YNFKEQ. V gave up 0 bases and J gave up 3 bases, with 12 bases separating them. There are 16 residues in the CDR3. DNA of the CDR3: TGTGCCAGCAGCCAAGATGAGGGGGTGGGCAAAAACATTCAGTACTTC. Translated, it gives CASSQDEGVGKNIQYF.

V is TRBV18 and J is TRBJ2-7; no clear D. This CDR3 is 13 amino acids long. Per germline, CDR1 KGHSH and CDR2 LQKENI. The V end lost 3 bases, the J end lost 7 bases, and 13 bases lay between the germline ends. CDR3 in DNA: TGTGCCAGCTCACCTGGGTCGACGCGAGAGCAGTACTTC. It translates to CASSPGSTREQYF. The whole variable domain, filled in from reference TRBV18 and TRBJ2-7, reads NAGVMQNPRHLVRRRGQEARLRCSPMKGHSHVYWYRQLPEEGLKFMVYLQKENIIDESGMPKERFSAEFPKEGPSILRIQQVVRGDSAAYFCASSPGSTREQYFGPGTRLTVT.

In its sample, this clonotype was seen many times. This sequence joins TRBV4-2 and TRBJ2-7; D remains unclear. The CDR3 has 13 residues. Germline CDR1 is LGHNA and CDR2 is YNFKEQ. V shed 0 bases and J shed 7 bases, with 10 bases lying between them. This CDR3 is CASSQDWSREQYF. The CDR3 DNA reads as TGTGCCAGCAGCCAAGATTGGTCGAGGGAGCAGTACTTC.

The chain uses TRBV5-1 and TRBJ2-7, with 8 bases identical to TRBD1. Germline assignment: CDR1 SGHRS and CDR2 YFSETQ. This CDR3 comprises 14 residues. With V trimmed by 1 base and J by 3 bases, 3 bases remained unmatched. CDR3 residues: CASSLLGQGYEQYF. The CDR3 nucleotides are TGCGCCAGCAGCTTGCTAGGACAGGGCTACGAGCAGTACTTC.

This clonotype was observed a handful of times. This sequence joins TRBV4-2 and TRBJ1-5, with no clear D. The V gene's germline CDR1 is LGHNA and CDR2 YNFKEQ. Trimming shortened V by 0 bases and J by 2 bases, and 8 bases separated the two germline ends. The CDR3 is 15 amino acids. The DNA for the CDR3 is TGTGCCAGCAGCCAAGAAGGCGGGCGCAATCAGCCCCAGCATTTT. Amino acid sequence: CASSQEGGRNQPQHF.

The chain employs TRBV15 and TRBJ2-4; D is uncertain. This CDR3 contains 13 residues. Germline V gene sequence: CDR1 LNHNV, CDR2 YYDKDF (reference sequence). The ends were cut back, 8 bases at V and 5 bases at J, with 13 bases in the middle. CDR3 DNA: TGTGCCACCTCTGCCAATAGGGAAAACATTCAGTACTTC. Its protein product is CATSANRENIQYF.

In this sample, this clonotype turned up many times. V usage is TRBV7-2 and J usage is TRBJ2-5; the match to TRBD2 covers 11 bases. Germline values: CDR1 SGHTA, CDR2 FQGNSA. V gave up 4 bases and J gave up 2 bases; unmatched junction bases: 9. The CDR3 extends over 17 amino acids. For the CDR3, the DNA is TGTGCCAGCAGCTCAATGGGAACTAGCGGGGGACAAGAGACCCAGTACTTC. This translates into CASSSMGTSGGQETQYF.

The chain employs TRBV7-9 and TRBJ2-3; D unresolved. The ends were cut back, 2 bases at V and 3 bases at J, with 9 bases in the middle. The V gene's germline CDR1 is SEHNR and CDR2 FQNEAQ (reference sequence). This CDR3 region has 14 residues. CDR3 DNA sequence: TGTGCCAGCAGCTTACTGTCGGTTACAGATACGCAGTATTTT. This sequence encodes CASSLLSVTDTQYF.

This clonotype appeared a few times. The J gene is TRBJ2-3, the V gene TRBV4-3; D is possibly TRBD1 (5 bases). The CDR3 totals 16 residues. Per germline, CDR1 LGHNA and CDR2 YSLEER. V dropped 4 bases and J dropped 7 bases, with 21 bases sitting between them. The CDR3 coding sequence is TGCGCCAGCAGCCCTACAGGTGCTAGTACGCCTTATACGCAGTATTTT. It is translated as CASSPTGASTPYTQYF.

The V call is TRBV19, the J call TRBJ1-1, with 7 bases aligning to TRBD1. Germline trimming cut 7 bases from V and 6 bases from J; bases unmatched to any gene: 8. From germline, CDR1 is LNHDA and CDR2 SQIVND (reference sequence). The CDR3 runs to 13 residues. This chain's CDR3 is CASMGQGVAEAFF. Written as DNA, the CDR3 is TGTGCCAGTATGGGGCAGGGGGTCGCTGAAGCTTTCTTT.

The J gene is TRBJ1-1, the V gene TRBV7-9; D not resolved. The CDR3 extends over 17 amino acids. V was cut by 4 bases and J by 1 base, with 19 bases left in between. Germline V gene data show CDR1 as SEHNR and CDR2 as FQNEAQ (reference sequence). In DNA, the CDR3 is TGTGCCAGCAGCTACCCCGGCTCGGCCTGGGGGAACACTGAAGCTTTCTTT. It encodes CASSYPGSAWGNTEAFF. Drawing the rest from reference TRBV7-9 and TRBJ1-1, the complete variable domain is DTGVSQNPRHKITKRGQNVTFRCDPISEHNRLYWYRQTLGQGPEFLTYFQNEAQLEKSRLLSDRFSAERPKGSFSTLEIQRTEQGDSAMYLCASSYPGSAWGNTEAFFGQGTRLTVV.